This T cell receptor beta chain was sequenced in a study of T cells in Graves' hyperthyroidism and ophthalmopathy. What was amplified from RNA transcripts were TCR beta CDR3 regions. The TCR CDR3 was amplified in a first-round RT-PCR using the HTBI primer set. Via MiXCR, TCRdb re-called the multiplex PCR reads, giving one row per CDR3 protein. The table shows almost 600,000 distinct CDR3 sequences, with roughly 46% occurring only once. Between the trimmed V and J ends, which lost 3 bases and 11 bases, there was a span of 13 bases. The CDR3 extends over 12 amino acids. Germline V gives CDR1 SNHLY, CDR2 FYNNEI.

Sequenced input: peripheral blood or thyroid tissue (not recorded which). This clonotype was sampled from a woman in her late teens or twenties with Graves' hyperthyroidism. This chain links TRBV2 with TRBJ1-1; the D gene is possibly TRBD1 (5 bases). CDR3: CASSEGTWWAFF. DNA of the CDR3: TGTGCCAGCAGTGAGGGGACTTGGTGGGCTTTCTTT. The full variable domain, completed using reference TRBV2 and TRBJ1-1, is EPEVTQTPSHQVTQMGQEVILRCVPISNHLYFYWYRQILGQKVEFLVSFYNNEISEKSEIFDDQFSVERPDGSNFTLKIRSTKLEDSAMYFCASSEGTWWAFFGQGTRLTVV.